This T cell receptor (beta chain) was recovered during a study of cytomegalovirus exposure and HLA in healthy donors. Study-wide findings and caveats: In a later analysis, specific HLA alleles were associated with about 18,000 TCR beta sequences at a 0.05 false discovery rate. The authors listed 150 or so TCR beta chains as cytomegalovirus-associated. A reported reduction in N-insertions relative to the roughly 610-donor mean was seen in an Asian-associated ancestry cluster in a later analysis.

Points on this clone: The antigen is undetermined.

PCR was performed using 60 Vbeta and 13 Jbeta primers. In the source study's methods: Later, tens of millions of unique TCR beta chains were counted in an analysis, and some 11 million of them were shared. Clones were read by immunoSEQ multiplex PCR, and TCRdb kept only the in-frame ones, dropping some. The V and J calls and the clone size are those of that table, but D and trimming were determined from the DNA. The profile shows some 150,000 clones, 60% to 85% of them singletons. The CDR3 spans 20 residues. Trimming took 2 bases from V and 0 from J, leaving 20 bases between them. Germline CDR1 reads ENHRY; CDR2 reads SYGVKD.

Specimen: PBMCs. The receptor's source is a young man in good health and CMV-seronegative. The genes are TRBV10-3 and TRBJ2-6; perhaps TRBD1 as D (6 bases). CDR3 region: CAISELFQTGSYSGANVLTF. The CDR3 DNA sequence: TGTGCCATCAGTGAGCTTTTTCAGACAGGTTCCTACTCTGGGGCCAACGTCCTGACTTTC.